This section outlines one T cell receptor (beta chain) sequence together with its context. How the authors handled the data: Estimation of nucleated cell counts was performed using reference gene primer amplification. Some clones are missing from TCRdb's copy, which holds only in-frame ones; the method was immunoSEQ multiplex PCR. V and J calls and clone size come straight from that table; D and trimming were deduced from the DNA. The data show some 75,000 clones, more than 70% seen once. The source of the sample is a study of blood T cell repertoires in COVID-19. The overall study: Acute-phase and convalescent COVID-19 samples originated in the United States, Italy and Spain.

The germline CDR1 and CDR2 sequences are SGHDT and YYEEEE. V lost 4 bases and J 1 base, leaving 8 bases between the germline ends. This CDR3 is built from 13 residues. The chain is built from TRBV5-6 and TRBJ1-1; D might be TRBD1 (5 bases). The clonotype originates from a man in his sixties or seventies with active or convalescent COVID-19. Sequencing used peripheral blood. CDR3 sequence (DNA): TGTGCCAGCAGCGCGGGGCCGAACACTGAAGCTTTCTTT. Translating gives CASSAGPNTEAFF.